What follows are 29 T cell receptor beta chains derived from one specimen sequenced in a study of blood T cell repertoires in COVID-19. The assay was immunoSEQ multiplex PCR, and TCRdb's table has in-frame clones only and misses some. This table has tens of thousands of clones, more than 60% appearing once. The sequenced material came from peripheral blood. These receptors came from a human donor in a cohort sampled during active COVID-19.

CDR3 DNA sequence: TGTGCTAGTGGTTTGGTTCCTGGGCAGGGGGTCAATGAGCAGTTCTTC. Its protein product is CASGLVPGQGVNEQFF. V gene TRBV12-5 combines with J gene TRBJ2-1, with 7 positions matching TRBD1. V trimming: 0 bases; J trimming: 6 bases; junction bases outside the gene matches: 8. This CDR3 contains 16 residues. Germline-derived CDR1 and CDR2 are LGHNT and FRNRAP.

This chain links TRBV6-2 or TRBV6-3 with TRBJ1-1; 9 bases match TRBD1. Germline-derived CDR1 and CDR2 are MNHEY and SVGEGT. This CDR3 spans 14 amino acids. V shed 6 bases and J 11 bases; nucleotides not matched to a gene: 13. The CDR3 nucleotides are TGTGCCAGCAGCCAGAGACAGGGGGTTTTGGCTGCTTTCTTT. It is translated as CASSQRQGVLAAFF.

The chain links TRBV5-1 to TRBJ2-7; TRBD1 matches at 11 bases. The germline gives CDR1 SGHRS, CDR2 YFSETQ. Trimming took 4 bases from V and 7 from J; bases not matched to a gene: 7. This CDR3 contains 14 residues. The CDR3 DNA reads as TGCGCCAGCAGCCTGGGACAGGGGGTACAGGAGCAGTACTTC. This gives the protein CASSLGQGVQEQYF.

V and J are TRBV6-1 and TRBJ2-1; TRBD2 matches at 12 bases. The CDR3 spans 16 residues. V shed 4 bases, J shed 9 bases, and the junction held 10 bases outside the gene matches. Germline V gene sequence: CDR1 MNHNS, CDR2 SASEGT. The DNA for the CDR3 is TGTGCCAGCAGTGGTTCCGCTAGCGGGGGGGCGACTGAGCAGTTCTTC. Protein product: CASSGSASGGATEQFF.

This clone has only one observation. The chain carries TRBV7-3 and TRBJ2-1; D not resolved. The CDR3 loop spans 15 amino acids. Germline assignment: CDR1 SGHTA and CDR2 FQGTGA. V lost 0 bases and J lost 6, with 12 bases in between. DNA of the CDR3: TGTGCCAGCAGCTTAACCCCCGGCGCAGGCAATGAGCAGTTCTTC. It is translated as CASSLTPGAGNEQFF. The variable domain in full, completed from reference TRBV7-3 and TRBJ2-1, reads GAGVSQTPSNKVTEKGKYVELRCDPISGHTALYWYRQSLGQGPEFLIYFQGTGAADDSGLPNDRFFAVRPEGSVSTLKIQRTERGDSAVYLCASSLTPGAGNEQFFGPGTRLTVL.

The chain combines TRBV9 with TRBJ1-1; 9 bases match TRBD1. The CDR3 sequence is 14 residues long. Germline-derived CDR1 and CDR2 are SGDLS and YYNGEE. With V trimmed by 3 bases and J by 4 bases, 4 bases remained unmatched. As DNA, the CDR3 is TGTGCCAGCAGCGGACAGGGGGTTGGCACTGAAGCTTTCTTT. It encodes CASSGQGVGTEAFF.

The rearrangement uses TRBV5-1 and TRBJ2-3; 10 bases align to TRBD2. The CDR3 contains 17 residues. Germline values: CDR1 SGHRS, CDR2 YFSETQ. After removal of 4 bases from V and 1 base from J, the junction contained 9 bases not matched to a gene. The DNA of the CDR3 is TGCGCCAGCAGCAGAACCTTAGCGGGGGGCGGCACAGATACGCAGTATTTT. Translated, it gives CASSRTLAGGGTDTQYF. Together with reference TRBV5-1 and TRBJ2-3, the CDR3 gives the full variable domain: KAGVTQTPRYLIKTRGQQVTLSCSPISGHRSVSWYQQTPGQGLQFLFEYFSETQRNKGNFPGRFSGRQFSNSRSEMNVSTLELGDSALYLCASSRTLAGGGTDTQYFGPGTRLTVL.

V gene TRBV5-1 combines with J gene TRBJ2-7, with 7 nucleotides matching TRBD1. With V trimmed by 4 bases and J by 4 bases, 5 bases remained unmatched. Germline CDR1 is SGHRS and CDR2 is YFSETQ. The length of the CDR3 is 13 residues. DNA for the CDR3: TGCGCCAGCAGCCCCGACAGGGTTTACGAGCAGTACTTC. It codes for CASSPDRVYEQYF.

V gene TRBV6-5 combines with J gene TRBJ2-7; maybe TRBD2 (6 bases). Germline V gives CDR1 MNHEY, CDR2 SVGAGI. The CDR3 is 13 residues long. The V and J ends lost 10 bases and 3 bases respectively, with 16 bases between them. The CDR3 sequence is CATGRGVDYEQYF. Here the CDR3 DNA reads TGTGCCACCGGGAGAGGGGTAGACTACGAGCAGTACTTC.

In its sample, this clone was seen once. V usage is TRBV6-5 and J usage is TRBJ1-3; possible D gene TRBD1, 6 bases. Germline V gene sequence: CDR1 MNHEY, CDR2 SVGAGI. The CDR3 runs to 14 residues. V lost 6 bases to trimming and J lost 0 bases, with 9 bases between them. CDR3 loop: CASSQTGSGNTIYF. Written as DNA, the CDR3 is TGTGCCAGCAGCCAGACAGGCTCTGGAAACACCATATATTTT.

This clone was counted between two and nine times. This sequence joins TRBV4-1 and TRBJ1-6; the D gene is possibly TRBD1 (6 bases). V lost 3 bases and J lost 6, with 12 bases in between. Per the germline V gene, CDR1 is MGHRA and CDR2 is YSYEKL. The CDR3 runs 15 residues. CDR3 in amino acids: CASSQSGQINSPLHF. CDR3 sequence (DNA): TGCGCCAGCAGCCAGAGCGGACAGATTAATTCACCCCTCCACTTT.

This CDR3 reads CASSLVSGSGNTIYF. For the CDR3, the DNA is TGTGCCAGCAGCTTAGTAAGCGGCTCTGGAAACACCATATATTTT. The chain joins TRBV7-8 to TRBJ1-3; D ambiguous. Germline CDR1 and CDR2: SGHVS and FQNEAQ. The CDR3 spans 15 residues. Trimming removed 1 base at V and 0 bases at J, with 7 bases between.

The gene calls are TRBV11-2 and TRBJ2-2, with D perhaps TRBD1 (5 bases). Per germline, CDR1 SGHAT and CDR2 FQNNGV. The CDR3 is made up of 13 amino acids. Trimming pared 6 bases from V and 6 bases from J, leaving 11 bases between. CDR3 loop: CASSHQGPGELFF. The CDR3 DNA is TGTGCCAGCAGTCATCAGGGTCCCGGGGAGCTGTTTTTT.

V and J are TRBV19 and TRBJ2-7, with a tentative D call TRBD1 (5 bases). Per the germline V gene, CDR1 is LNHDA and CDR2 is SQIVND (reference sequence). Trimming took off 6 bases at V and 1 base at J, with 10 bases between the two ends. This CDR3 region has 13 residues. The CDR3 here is CASSRATSYEQYF. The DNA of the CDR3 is TGTGCCAGTAGCAGGGCGACATCCTACGAGCAGTACTTC.

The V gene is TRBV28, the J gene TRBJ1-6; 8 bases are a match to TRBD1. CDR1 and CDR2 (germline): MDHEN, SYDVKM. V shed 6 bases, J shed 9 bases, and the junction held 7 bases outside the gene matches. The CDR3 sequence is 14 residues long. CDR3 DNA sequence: TGTGCCAGCAGCCCGACAGGGGAGTTTTCACCCCTCCACTTT. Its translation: CASSPTGEFSPLHF.

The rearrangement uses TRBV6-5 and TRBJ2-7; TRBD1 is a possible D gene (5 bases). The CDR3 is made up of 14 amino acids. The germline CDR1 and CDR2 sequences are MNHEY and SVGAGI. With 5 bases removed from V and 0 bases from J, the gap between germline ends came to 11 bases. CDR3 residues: CASSLDTISYEQYF. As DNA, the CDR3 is TGTGCCAGCAGTCTGGACACTATCTCCTACGAGCAGTACTTC.

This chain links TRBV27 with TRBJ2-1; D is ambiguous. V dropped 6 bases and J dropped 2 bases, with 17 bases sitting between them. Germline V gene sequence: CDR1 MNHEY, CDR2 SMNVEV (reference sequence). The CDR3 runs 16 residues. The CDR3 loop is CASSAEVSTPYNEQFF. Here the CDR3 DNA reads TGTGCCAGCAGCGCAGAGGTCTCAACCCCCTACAATGAGCAGTTCTTC.

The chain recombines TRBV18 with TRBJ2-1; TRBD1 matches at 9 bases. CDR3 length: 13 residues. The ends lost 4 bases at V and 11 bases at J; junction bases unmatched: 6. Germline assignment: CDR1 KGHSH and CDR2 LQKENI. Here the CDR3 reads CASSLAGQGKQFF. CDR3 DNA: TGTGCCAGCTCACTCGCGGGACAGGGTAAGCAGTTCTTC.

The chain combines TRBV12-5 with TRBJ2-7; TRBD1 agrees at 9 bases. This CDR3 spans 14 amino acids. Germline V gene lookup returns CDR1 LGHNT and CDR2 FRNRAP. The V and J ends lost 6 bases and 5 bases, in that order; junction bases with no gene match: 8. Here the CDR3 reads CASGLGQGFHEQYF. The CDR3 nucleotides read TGTGCTAGTGGCCTGGGACAGGGATTCCACGAGCAGTACTTC.

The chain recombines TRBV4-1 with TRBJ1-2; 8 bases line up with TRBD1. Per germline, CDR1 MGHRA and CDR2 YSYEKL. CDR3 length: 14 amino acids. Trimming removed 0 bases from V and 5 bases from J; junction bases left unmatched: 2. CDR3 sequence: CASSQDRTGYGYTF. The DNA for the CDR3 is TGCGCCAGCAGCCAAGATCGGACAGGGTATGGCTACACCTTC.

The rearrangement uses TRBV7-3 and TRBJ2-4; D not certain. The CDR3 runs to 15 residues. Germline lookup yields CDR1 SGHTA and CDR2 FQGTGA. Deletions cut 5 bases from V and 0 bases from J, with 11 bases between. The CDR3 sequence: CASSVQIIAKNIQYF. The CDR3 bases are TGTGCCAGCAGCGTACAGATAATAGCCAAAAACATTCAGTACTTC.

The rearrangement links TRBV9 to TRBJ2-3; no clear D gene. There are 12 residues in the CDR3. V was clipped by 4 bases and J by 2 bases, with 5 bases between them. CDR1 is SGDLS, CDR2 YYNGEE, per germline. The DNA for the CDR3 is TGTGCCAGCAGCCCCTACACAGATACGCAGTATTTT. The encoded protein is CASSPYTDTQYF.

CDR3: CSVEPQGSLYGYTF. For the CDR3, the DNA is TGCAGCGTTGAACCACAGGGAAGCCTGTATGGCTACACCTTC. The rearrangement joins TRBV29-1 to TRBJ1-2; weak D call: TRBD1 (6 bases). From germline, CDR1 is SQVTM and CDR2 ANQGSEA. This CDR3 spans 14 amino acids. V was cut by 2 bases and J by 5 bases, with 15 bases left in between.

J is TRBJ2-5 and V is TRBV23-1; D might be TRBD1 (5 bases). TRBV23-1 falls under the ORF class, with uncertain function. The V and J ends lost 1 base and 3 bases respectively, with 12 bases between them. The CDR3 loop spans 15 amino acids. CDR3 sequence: CASSQLGAFEETQYF. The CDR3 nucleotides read TGCGCCAGCAGTCAATTAGGGGCGTTTGAAGAGACCCAGTACTTC.

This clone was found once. The CDR3 loop reads CASSLALAGGNEQFF. CDR3 DNA sequence: TGCGCCAGCAGCTTGGCACTAGCGGGAGGCAATGAGCAGTTCTTC. The chain joins TRBV5-1 to TRBJ2-1, with 12 bases identical to TRBD2. From germline, CDR1 is SGHRS and CDR2 YFSETQ. The V segment lost 0 bases and the J segment 6 bases; nucleotides outside the gene matches: 1. This CDR3 comprises 15 residues.

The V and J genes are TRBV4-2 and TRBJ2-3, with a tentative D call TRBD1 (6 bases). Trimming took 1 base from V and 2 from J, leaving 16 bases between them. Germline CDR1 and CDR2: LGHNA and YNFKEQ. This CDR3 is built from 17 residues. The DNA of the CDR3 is TGTGCCAGCAGCCAAGCGACAGGTACCACGAACACAGATACGCAGTATTTT. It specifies CASSQATGTTNTDTQYF.

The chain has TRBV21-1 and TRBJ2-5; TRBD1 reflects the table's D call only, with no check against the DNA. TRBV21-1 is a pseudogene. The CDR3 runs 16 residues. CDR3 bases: TGTGCCAGCAGCAAAGGGACAGGGATTTGCCAAGAGACCCAGTACTTC. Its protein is CASSKGTGICQETQYF.

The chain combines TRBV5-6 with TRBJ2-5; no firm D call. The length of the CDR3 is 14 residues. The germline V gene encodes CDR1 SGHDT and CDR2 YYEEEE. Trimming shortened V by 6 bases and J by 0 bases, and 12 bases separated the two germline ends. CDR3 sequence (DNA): TGTGCCAGCACCCAAGGAGTGTACCAAGAGACCCAGTACTTC. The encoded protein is CASTQGVYQETQYF.

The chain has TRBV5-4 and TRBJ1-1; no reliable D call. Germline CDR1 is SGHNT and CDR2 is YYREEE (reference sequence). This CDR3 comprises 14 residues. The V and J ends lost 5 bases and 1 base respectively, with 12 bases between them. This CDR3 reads CASSFITANTEAFF. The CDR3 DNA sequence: TGTGCCAGCAGTTTCATAACAGCGAACACTGAAGCTTTCTTT.